This T cell receptor beta chain was obtained from a study of blood T cell repertoires in COVID-19. Whole-study context: Sources were T cells, B-cell-depleted T cells, or PBMCs; the material itself was cDNA or gDNA.

Assay: immunoSEQ multiplex PCR; the TCRdb copy retains only in-frame clones and omits some. The repertoire holds around 190,000 clones, with 86% as singletons. Trimming removed 5 bases from V and 2 bases from J; junction bases left unmatched: 6. Germline CDR1 and CDR2: SGHAT and FQNNGV. This CDR3 spans 16 amino acids. This chain connects TRBV11-2 to TRBJ2-1; 10 bases map to TRBD1. Sequenced sample: PBMCs or T cells enriched from blood (not recorded which). This clonotype was sampled from a man aged 35-49 years with acute COVID-19. CDR3 sequence (DNA): TGTGCCAGCAGCAGCCTCGACAGGGGGCCCTACAATGAGCAGTTCTTC. Amino acids: CASSSLDRGPYNEQFF.